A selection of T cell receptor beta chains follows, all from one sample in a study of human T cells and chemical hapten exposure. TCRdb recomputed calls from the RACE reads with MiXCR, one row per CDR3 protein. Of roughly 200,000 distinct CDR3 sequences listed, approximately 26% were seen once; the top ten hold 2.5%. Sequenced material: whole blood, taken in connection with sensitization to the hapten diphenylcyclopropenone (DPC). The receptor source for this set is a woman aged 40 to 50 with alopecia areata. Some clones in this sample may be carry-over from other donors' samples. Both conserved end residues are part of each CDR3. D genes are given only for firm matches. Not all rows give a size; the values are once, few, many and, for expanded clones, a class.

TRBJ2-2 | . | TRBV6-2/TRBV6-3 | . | TGTGCCAGCAGTCGGGACTCCGGGCCCGGGGAGCTGTTTTTT | CASSRDSGPGELFF
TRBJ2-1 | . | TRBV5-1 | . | TGCGCCAGCAGCTTGGCAGAGGGATCACCTAACGCTGAGCAGTTCTTC | CASSLAEGSPNAEQFF
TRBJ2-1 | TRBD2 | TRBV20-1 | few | TGCAGTGCTAGAGACTCCCTTAGCGGGAGCTACAATGAGCAGTTCTTC | CSARDSLSGSYNEQFF
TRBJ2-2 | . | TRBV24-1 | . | TGTGCCACCCCCGGGACCGGGCCCCCTACCGGGGAGCTGTTTTTT | CATPGTGPPTGELFF
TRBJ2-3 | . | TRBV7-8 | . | TGTGCCAGCAGCTCCAGGAGTTTCACAGATACGCAGTATTTT | CASSSRSFTDTQYF
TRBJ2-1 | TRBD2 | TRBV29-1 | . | TGCAGCGCCCAAAGCTCGAGCGGGAGACAATCCTCCTACAATGAGCAGTTCTTC | CSAQSSSGRQSSYNEQFF
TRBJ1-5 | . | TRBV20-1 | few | TGCAGTGCTAGACCAACAGGGAATAGCAATCAGCCCCAGCATTTT | CSARPTGNSNQPQHF
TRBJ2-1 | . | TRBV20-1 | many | TGCAGTGCAGAGGGGCGGGGTTACAATGAGCAGTTCTTC | CSAEGRGYNEQFF
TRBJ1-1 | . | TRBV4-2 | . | TGTGCCAGCAGCCAAGAACAGGAAGGGTGGGAAGCTTTCTTT | CASSQEQEGWEAFF
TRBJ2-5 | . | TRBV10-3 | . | TGTGCCATCAGTGAACTGGGAGCCCAAGAGACCCAGTACTTC | CAISELGAQETQYF
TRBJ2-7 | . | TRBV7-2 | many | TGTGCCAGCAGCCGGCAGACCCGGGAAGAGCAGTACTTC | CASSRQTREEQYF
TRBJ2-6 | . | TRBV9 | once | TGTGCCAGCAGCCCTCGTGGGCCTTCTGGGGCCAACGTCCTGACTTTC | CASSPRGPSGANVLTF
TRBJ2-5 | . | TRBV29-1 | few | TGCAGCGCGGTTCCCGCTTTTCTGGGAGAGACCCAGTACTTC | CSAVPAFLGETQYF
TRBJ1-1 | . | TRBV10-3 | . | TGTGCCATCAGTGAATTTCAGGGTGTAAGCACTGAAGCTTTCTTT | CAISEFQGVSTEAFF
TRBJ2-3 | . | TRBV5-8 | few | TGTGCCAGCGCACCTGAGGCAGATACGCAGTATTTT | CASAPEADTQYF
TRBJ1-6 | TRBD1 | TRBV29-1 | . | TGCAGCTGCCGGGACAGGGGGAATTCACCCCTCCACTTT | CSCRDRGNSPLHF
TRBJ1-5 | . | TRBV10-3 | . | TGTGCCATCAGTGTGGCGGGGGGGGATCAGCCCCAGCATTTT | CAISVAGGDQPQHF
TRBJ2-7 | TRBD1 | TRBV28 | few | TGTGCCAGCAGTTCTCCGACAGGGGTCGAGCAGTACTTC | CASSSPTGVEQYF
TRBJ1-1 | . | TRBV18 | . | TGTGCCAGCTCACCAGAACTGCTGAACACTGAAGCTTTCTTT | CASSPELLNTEAFF
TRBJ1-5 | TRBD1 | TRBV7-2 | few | TGTGCCAGCAACTTTCAGGGGGGCGGAGGACAGCCCCAGCATTTT | CASNFQGGGGQPQHF
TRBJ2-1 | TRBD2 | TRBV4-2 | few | TGTGCCAGCAGCCAAGTACTAGCGGGGTCCAATGAGCAGTTCTTC | CASSQVLAGSNEQFF
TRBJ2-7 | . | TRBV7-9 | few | TGTGCCAGCAGCGCGACAGCCCGCGAGCAGTACTTC | CASSATAREQYF
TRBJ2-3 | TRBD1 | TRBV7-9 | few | TGTGCCAGCAGTTCGAGGGGGCAGACAGATACGCAGTATTTT | CASSSRGQTDTQYF
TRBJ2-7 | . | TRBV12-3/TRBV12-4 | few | TGTGCCAGCAGTTTATGGGAGGATGGAGAGCAGTACTTC | CASSLWEDGEQYF
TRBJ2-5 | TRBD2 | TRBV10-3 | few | TGTGCCATCCGCTCGGGAGGGTTAGAAGAGACCCAGTACTTC | CAIRSGGLEETQYF
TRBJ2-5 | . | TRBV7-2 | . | TGTGCCAGCAGCTCCGGTCCGACTAAAGAGACCCAGTACTTC | CASSSGPTKETQYF
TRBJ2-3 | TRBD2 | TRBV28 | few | TGTGCCAGCAGTGTTAGCGGGAGGGCGAGCGATACGCAGTATTTT | CASSVSGRASDTQYF
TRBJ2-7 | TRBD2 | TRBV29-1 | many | TGCAGCGTTGTGGCTAGCGGGATAAACGAGCAGTACTTC | CSVVASGINEQYF
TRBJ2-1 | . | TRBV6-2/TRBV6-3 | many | TGTGCCAGCAGTTACTCCATGTGGGGGGCTAAACACGACAATGAGCAGTTCTTC | CASSYSMWGAKHDNEQFF
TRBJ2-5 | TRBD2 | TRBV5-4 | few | TGTGCCAGTGGACTAGACCAAGAGACCCAGTACTTC | CASGLDQETQYF
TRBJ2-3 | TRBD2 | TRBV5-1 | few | TGCGCCAGCAGCTTGCGTGGTAGCGGGAGTTTCACAGATACGCAGTATTTT | CASSLRGSGSFTDTQYF
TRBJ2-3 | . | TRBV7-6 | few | TGTGCCAGCAGCTTAGCGTTTCTCGGCTCATCTTCTTCCACAGATACGCAGTATTTT | CASSLAFLGSSSSTDTQYF
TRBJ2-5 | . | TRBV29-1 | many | TGCAGCGCCACAGGTTCCAAAGAGACCCAGTACTTC | CSATGSKETQYF
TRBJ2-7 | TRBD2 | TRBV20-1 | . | TGCAGTGCTAGAGATCGACTAGCCAACTACGAGCAGTACTTC | CSARDRLANYEQYF
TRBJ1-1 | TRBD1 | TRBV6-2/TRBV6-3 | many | TGTGCCAGCAGCCATCAGGGGGCCAGAACTGAAGCTTTCTTT | CASSHQGARTEAFF
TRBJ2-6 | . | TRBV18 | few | TGTGCCAGCTCACCGTCTGAGGGGGCCAACGTCCTGACTTTC | CASSPSEGANVLTF
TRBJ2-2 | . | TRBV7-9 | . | TGTGCCAGCAGCAACCCCCGGGGGGCTTCGGATGGCGGGGAGCTGTTTTTT | CASSNPRGASDGGELFF
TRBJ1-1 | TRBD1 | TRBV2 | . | TGTGCCAGCAGTGATAACAGGGGCGAAGCTTTCTTT | CASSDNRGEAFF
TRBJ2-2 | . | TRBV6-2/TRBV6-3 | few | TGTGCCAGCAGTTACGAGAACACCGGGGAGCTGTTTTTT | CASSYENTGELFF
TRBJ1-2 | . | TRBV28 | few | TGTGCCAGCACCCAGGGAAGGGGGACCTATGGCTACACCTTC | CASTQGRGTYGYTF
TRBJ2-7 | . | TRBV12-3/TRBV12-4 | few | TGTGCCAGCAGTTTACCAGGGTTCTCCTACGAGCAGTACTTC | CASSLPGFSYEQYF
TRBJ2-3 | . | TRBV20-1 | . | TGCAGTGCGCCGAGAGGGGTATTGGTAGATACGCAGTATTTT | CSAPRGVLVDTQYF
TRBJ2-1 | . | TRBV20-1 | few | TGCAGTGCTAATTCGCTGGTCAATGAGCAGTTCTTC | CSANSLVNEQFF
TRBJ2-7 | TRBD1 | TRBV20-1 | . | TGCAGTGCCCCGGGACAGACCTACGAGCAGTACTTC | CSAPGQTYEQYF
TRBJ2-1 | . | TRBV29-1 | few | TGCAGCGTCCGCCGGGACAGGGGACAGGGGACTAGCGTTTATGATGAGCAGTTCTTC | CSVRRDRGQGTSVYDEQFF
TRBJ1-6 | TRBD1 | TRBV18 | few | TGTGCCAGCTCTCTAGAGACAGGGGCCCGGGCACCCCTCCACTTT | CASSLETGARAPLHF
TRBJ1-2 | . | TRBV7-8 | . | TGTGCCAGCAGCCCCGGCGGGGACTATGGCTACACCTTC | CASSPGGDYGYTF